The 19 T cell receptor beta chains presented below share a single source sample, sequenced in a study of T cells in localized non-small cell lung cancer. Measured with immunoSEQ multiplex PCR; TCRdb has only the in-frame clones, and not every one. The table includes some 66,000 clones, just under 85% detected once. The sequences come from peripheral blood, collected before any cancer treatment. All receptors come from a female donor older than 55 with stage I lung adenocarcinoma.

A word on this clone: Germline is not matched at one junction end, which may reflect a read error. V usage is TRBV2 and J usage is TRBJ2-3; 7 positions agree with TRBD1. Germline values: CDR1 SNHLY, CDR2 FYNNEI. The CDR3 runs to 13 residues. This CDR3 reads CASNPISPGQWIF. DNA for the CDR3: TGTGCCAGCAACCCAATCTCACCGGGACAGTGGATCTTT.

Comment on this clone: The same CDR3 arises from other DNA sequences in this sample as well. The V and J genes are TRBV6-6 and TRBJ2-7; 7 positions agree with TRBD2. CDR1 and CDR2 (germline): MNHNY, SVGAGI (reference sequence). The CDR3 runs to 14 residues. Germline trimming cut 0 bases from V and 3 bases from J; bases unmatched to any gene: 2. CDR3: CASSYSTGGYEQYF. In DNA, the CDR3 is TGTGCCAGCAGTTACTCGACGGGAGGCTACGAGCAGTACTTC.

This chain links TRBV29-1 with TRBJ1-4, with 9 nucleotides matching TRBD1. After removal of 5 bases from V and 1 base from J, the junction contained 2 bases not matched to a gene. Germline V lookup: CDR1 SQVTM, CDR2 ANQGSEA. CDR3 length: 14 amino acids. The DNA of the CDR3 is TGCAGCGTTCGGGACAGGGTAACTAATGAAAAACTGTTTTTT. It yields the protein CSVRDRVTNEKLFF.

The CDR3, as DNA: TGTGCCAGCAGTGAAGTAGGGGCGAACACTGAAGCTTTCTTT. This gives the protein CASSEVGANTEAFF. This chain uses TRBV6-1 with TRBJ1-1, with D perhaps matching TRBD1 (5 bases). V was clipped by 1 base and J by 1 base, with 7 bases between them. The CDR3 has 14 amino acids. CDR1 is MNHNS and CDR2 is SASEGT in the germline V gene.

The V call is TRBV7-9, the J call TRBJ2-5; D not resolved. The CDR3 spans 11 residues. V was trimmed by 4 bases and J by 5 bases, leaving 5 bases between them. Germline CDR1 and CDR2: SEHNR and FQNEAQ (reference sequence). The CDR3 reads CASSSMETQYF. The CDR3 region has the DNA TGTGCCAGCAGCTCAATGGAGACCCAGTACTTC.

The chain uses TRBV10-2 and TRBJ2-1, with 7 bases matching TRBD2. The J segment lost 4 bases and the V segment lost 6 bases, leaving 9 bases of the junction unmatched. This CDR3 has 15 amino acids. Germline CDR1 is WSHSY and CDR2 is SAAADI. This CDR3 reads CASRTGTNRYNEQFF. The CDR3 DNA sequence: TGCGCCAGCAGAACCGGGACTAACCGATACAATGAGCAGTTCTTC.

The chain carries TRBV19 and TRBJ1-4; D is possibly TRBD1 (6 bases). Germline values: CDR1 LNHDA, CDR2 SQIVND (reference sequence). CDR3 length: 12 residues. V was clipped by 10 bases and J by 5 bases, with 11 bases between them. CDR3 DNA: TGTGCCACCGGGACAAGGAATGAAAAACTGTTTTTT. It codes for CATGTRNEKLFF. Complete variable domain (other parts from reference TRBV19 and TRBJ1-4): DGGITQSPKYLFRKEGQNVTLSCEQNLNHDAMYWYRQDPGQGLRLIYYSQIVNDFQKGDIAEGYSVSREKKESFPLTVTSAQKNPTAFYLCATGTRNEKLFFGSGTQLSVL.

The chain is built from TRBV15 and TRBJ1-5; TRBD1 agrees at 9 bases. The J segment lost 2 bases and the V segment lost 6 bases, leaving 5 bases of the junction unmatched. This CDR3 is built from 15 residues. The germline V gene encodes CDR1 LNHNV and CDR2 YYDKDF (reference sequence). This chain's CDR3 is CATRTGQGGNQPQHF. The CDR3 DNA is TGTGCCACCAGAACGGGACAGGGAGGCAATCAGCCCCAGCATTTT.

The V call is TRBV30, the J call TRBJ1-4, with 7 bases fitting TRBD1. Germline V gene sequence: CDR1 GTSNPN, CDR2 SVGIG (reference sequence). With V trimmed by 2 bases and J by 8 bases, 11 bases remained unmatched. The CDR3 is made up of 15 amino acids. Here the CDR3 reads CAWSFASPGGEKLFF. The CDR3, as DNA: TGTGCCTGGAGTTTTGCCTCCCCAGGGGGGGAAAAACTGTTTTTT.

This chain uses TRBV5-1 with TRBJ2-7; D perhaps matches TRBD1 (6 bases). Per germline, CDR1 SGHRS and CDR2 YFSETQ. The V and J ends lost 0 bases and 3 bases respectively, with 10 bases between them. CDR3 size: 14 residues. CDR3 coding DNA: TGCGCCAGCAGCTTGGGGGACACGAACTACGAGCAGTACTTC. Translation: CASSLGDTNYEQYF.

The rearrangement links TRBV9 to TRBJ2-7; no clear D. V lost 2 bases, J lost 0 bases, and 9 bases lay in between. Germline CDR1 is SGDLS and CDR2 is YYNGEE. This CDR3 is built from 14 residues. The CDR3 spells CASSVLSSSYEQYF. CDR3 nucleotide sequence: TGTGCCAGCAGCGTGTTGAGCAGCTCCTACGAGCAGTACTTC.

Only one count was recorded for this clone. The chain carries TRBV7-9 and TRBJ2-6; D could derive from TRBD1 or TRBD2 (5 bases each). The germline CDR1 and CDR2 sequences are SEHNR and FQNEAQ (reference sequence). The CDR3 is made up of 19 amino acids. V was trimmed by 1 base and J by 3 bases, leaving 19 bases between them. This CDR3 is CASSLGWGPREGGANVLTF. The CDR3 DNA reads TGTGCCAGCAGCTTAGGTTGGGGCCCGAGGGAAGGTGGGGCCAACGTCCTGACTTTC.

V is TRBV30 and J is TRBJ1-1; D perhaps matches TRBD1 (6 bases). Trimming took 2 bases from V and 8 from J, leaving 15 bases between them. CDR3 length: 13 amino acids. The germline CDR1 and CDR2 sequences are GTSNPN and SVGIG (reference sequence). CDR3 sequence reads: CAWSPLPGGEAFF. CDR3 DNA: TGTGCCTGGAGTCCATTGCCCGGGGGCGAAGCTTTCTTT.

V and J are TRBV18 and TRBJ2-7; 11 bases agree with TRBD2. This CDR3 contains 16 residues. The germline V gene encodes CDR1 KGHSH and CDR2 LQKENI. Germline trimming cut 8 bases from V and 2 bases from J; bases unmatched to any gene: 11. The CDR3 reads CASNTLTSGRTYEQYF. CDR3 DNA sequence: TGTGCCAGCAACACACTAACTAGCGGGAGAACCTACGAGCAGTACTTC.

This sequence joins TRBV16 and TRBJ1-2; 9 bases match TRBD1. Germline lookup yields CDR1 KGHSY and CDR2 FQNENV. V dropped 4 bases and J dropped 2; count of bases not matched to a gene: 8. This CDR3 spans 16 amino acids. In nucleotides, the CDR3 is TGTGCCAGCAGCCCCGACGGGACAGGGTACAACTATGGCTACACCTTC. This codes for CASSPDGTGYNYGYTF. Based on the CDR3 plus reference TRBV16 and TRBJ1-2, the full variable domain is GEEVAQTPKHLVRGEGQKAKLYCAPIKGHSYVFWYQQVLKNEFKFLISFQNENVFDETGMPKERFSAKCLPNSPCSLEIQATKLEDSAVYFCASSPDGTGYNYGYTFGSGTRLTVV.

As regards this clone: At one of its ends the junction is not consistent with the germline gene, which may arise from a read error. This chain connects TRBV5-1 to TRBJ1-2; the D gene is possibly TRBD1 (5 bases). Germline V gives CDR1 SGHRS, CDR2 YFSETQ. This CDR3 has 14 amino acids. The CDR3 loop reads CASSLGRVNYGYTF. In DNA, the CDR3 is TGTGCCAGCAGCTTGGGCAGGGTGAACTATGGCTACACCTTC.

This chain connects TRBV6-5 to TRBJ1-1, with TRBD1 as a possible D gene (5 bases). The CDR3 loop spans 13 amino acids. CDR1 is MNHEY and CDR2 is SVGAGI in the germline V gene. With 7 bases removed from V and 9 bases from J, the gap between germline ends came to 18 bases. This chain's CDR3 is CASTLGRAAKAFF. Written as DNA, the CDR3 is TGTGCCAGCACCTTGGGGCGGGCCGCGAAAGCTTTCTTT.

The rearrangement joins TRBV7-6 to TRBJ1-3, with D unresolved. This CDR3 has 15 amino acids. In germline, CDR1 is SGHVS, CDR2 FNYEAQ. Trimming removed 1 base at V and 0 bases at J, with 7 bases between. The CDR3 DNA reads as TGTGCCAGCAGCTTAGAACCGAGCTCTGGAAACACCATATATTTT. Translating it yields CASSLEPSSGNTIYF.

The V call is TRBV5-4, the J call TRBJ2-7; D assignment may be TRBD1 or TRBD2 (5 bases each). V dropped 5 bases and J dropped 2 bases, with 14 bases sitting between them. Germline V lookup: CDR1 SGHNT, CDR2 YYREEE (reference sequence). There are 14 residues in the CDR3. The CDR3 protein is CASRDGTNPYEQYF. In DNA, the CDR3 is TGTGCCAGCAGAGACGGGACCAATCCCTACGAGCAGTACTTC.